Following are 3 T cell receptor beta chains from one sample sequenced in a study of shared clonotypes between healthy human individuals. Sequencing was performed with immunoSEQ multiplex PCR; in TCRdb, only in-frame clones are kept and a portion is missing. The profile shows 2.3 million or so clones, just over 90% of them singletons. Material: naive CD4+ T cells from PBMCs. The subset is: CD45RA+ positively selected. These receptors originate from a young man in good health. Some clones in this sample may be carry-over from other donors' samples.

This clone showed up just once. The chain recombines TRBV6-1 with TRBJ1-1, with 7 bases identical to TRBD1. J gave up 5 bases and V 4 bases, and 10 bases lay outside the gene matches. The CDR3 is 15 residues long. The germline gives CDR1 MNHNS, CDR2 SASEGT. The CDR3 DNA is TGTGCCAGCAGTGTTCTAGGGGGCGCGGGGACTGAAGCTTTCTTT. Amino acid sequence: CASSVLGGAGTEAFF.

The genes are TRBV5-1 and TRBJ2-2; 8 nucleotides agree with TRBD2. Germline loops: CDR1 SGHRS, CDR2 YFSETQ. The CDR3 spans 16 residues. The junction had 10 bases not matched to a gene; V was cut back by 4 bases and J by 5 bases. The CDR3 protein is CASSPGVAGRTGELFF. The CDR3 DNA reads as TGCGCCAGCAGCCCCGGTGTAGCGGGACGGACCGGGGAGCTGTTTTTT.

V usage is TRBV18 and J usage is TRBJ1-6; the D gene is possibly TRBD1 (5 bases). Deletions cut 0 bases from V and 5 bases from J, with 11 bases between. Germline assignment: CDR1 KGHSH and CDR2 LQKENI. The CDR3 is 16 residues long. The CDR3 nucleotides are TGTGCCAGCTCACCACCGATCACAGGCGATAATTCACCCCTCCACTTT. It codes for CASSPPITGDNSPLHF.